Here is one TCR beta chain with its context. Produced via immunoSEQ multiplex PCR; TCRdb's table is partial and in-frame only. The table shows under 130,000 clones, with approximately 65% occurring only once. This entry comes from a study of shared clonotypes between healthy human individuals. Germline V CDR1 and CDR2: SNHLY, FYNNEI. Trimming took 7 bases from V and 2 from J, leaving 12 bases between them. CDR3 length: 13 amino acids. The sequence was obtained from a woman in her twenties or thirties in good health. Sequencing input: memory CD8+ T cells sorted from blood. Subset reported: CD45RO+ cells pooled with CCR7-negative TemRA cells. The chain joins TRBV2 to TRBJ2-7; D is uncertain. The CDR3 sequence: CASKAQATYEQYF. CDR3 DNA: TGTGCCAGCAAGGCCCAGGCAACCTACGAGCAGTACTTC. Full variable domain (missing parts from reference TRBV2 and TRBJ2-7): EPEVTQTPSHQVTQMGQEVILRCVPISNHLYFYWYRQILGQKVEFLVSFYNNEISEKSEIFDDQFSVERPDGSNFTLKIRSTKLEDSAMYFCASKAQATYEQYFGPGTRLTVT.